These 15 T cell receptor beta chains were all obtained from the same sample, sequenced in a study of cytomegalovirus exposure and HLA in healthy donors. TCRdb's copy holds only in-frame clones and misses some; the assay was immunoSEQ multiplex PCR. The top ten clones hold approximately 0.88% of a sample with about 280,000 clones, roughly 90% of them seen once. Sequencing used PBMCs. The origin of the receptors is a young woman in good health and CMV-seronegative.

The V and J genes are TRBV5-1 and TRBJ2-1, with D perhaps matching TRBD2 (5 bases). The CDR3 covers 12 residues. Germline CDR1 SGHRS, CDR2 YFSETQ. V lost 4 bases and J lost 8, with 10 bases in between. This chain's CDR3 is CASSRDYHEQFF. CDR3 bases: TGCGCCAGCAGCCGGGATTACCATGAGCAGTTCTTC.

The genes are TRBV6-6 and TRBJ2-7, with 10 bases identical to TRBD1. This CDR3 spans 15 amino acids. Germline CDR1 reads MNHNY; CDR2 reads SVGAGI (reference sequence). V trimming: 5 bases; J trimming: 1 base; junction bases outside the gene matches: 5. The CDR3 DNA reads as TGTGCCAGCAGTGAGCCGGGACAGGGGTCCTACGAGCAGTACTTC. Translated, it gives CASSEPGQGSYEQYF.

This sequence joins TRBV19 and TRBJ1-4; TRBD1 matches 9 bases. The CDR3 is made up of 17 amino acids. The germline V gene has CDR1 LNHDA and CDR2 SQIVND (reference sequence). The V segment lost 2 bases and the J segment 7 bases; nucleotides outside the gene matches: 11. The CDR3 sequence: CASSILTTGTGFEKLFF. CDR3 in DNA: TGTGCCAGTAGTATACTCACGACCGGGACAGGGTTTGAAAAACTGTTTTTT.

The chain couples TRBV5-6 to TRBJ2-1; 12 positions agree with TRBD2. This CDR3 is 15 amino acids long. The germline CDR1 and CDR2 sequences are SGHDT and YYEEEE. V trimming: 4 bases; J trimming: 4 bases; junction bases outside the gene matches: 3. The CDR3 reads CASSGLAGLYNEQFF. DNA of the CDR3: TGTGCCAGCAGCGGACTAGCGGGACTTTACAATGAGCAGTTCTTC.

This clone was seen more than once but under ten times. The chain recombines TRBV28 with TRBJ1-5, with D tentatively TRBD1 (6 bases). Trimming removed 4 bases from V and 0 bases from J, with 7 bases in between. Germline CDR1 MDHEN, CDR2 SYDVKM. CDR3 length: 14 amino acids. The CDR3 spells CASSWTDSNQPQHF. The CDR3 DNA reads TGTGCCAGCAGTTGGACAGATAGCAATCAGCCCCAGCATTTT.

The chain has TRBV28 and TRBJ1-3, with TRBD1 matching over 10 bases. Germline V gives CDR1 MDHEN, CDR2 SYDVKM. The junction had 13 bases not matched to a gene; V was cut back by 4 bases and J by 4 bases. This CDR3 is 18 amino acids long. CDR3 sequence (DNA): TGTGCCAGCAGTTCCCCCGGGACAGGGGCGTCTATCGGAAACACCATATATTTT. The encoded protein is CASSSPGTGASIGNTIYF.

This clone was seen once. The chain combines TRBV5-1 with TRBJ2-5; D unclear. Trimming stripped 0 bases from V and 5 bases from J, with 8 bases between. The CDR3 extends over 13 amino acids. Germline values: CDR1 SGHRS, CDR2 YFSETQ. Here the CDR3 DNA reads TGCGCCAGCAGCTTGGGACTCTCGGAGACCCAGTACTTC. Protein sequence: CASSLGLSETQYF.

The chain recombines TRBV4-1 with TRBJ2-1, with 10 nucleotides matching TRBD2. The CDR3 length is 15 residues. V shed 5 bases and J 2 bases; nucleotides not matched to a gene: 3. Germline assignment: CDR1 MGHRA and CDR2 YSYEKL. CDR3 DNA: TGCGCCAGCAGCTTTCTAGCGGGAGCCTACAATGAGCAGTTCTTC. Its translation is CASSFLAGAYNEQFF.

The rearrangement uses TRBV2 and TRBJ2-3; 8 bases map to TRBD2. This CDR3 comprises 18 residues. The germline CDR1 and CDR2 sequences are SNHLY and FYNNEI. Trimming at V came to 6 bases and at J to 6 bases, leaving 20 bases not matched to a gene. CDR3 protein: CASSNSRTEREWLDTQYF. The CDR3 region has the DNA TGTGCCAGCAGCAATTCCAGGACGGAGCGGGAGTGGTTGGATACGCAGTATTTT. The variable domain in full, completed from reference TRBV2 and TRBJ2-3, reads EPEVTQTPSHQVTQMGQEVILRCVPISNHLYFYWYRQILGQKVEFLVSFYNNEISEKSEIFDDQFSVERPDGSNFTLKIRSTKLEDSAMYFCASSNSRTEREWLDTQYFGPGTRLTVL.

V is TRBV18 and J is TRBJ2-7, with 9 bases identical to TRBD1. The CDR3 has 18 amino acids. V shed 3 bases and J 7 bases; nucleotides not matched to a gene: 19. Germline V gene sequence: CDR1 KGHSH, CDR2 LQKENI. The CDR3 region has the DNA TGTGCCAGCTCACCTGACAGGGGGAGTTACCCTCTTCTGGAGGAGCAGTACTTC. Protein product: CASSPDRGSYPLLEEQYF.

V usage is TRBV5-1 and J usage is TRBJ1-2; no firm D call. Trimming stripped 0 bases from V and 5 bases from J, with 14 bases between. Per the germline V gene, CDR1 is SGHRS and CDR2 is YFSETQ. The CDR3 loop spans 15 amino acids. The CDR3 DNA reads TGCGCCAGCAGCTTGGGACTGTCGCCGCTATATGGCTACACCTTC. Encoded protein: CASSLGLSPLYGYTF.

The chain has TRBV7-2 and TRBJ2-1; TRBD2 matches 7 bases. The CDR3 covers 14 residues. Germline trimming cut 4 bases from V and 5 bases from J; bases unmatched to any gene: 5. Per germline, CDR1 SGHTA and CDR2 FQGNSA. CDR3 coding DNA: TGTGCCAGCAGCTGGCGACTAGCCCACAATGAGCAGTTCTTC. It codes for CASSWRLAHNEQFF.

In its sample, this clone was seen once. V gene TRBV10-3 combines with J gene TRBJ2-3; tentative D call: TRBD1 (5 bases). Germline V lookup: CDR1 ENHRY, CDR2 SYGVKD. This CDR3 spans 14 amino acids. With 4 bases removed from V and 6 bases from J, the gap between germline ends came to 14 bases. The CDR3 here is CAISGTLSADTQYF. CDR3 coding DNA: TGTGCCATCAGTGGGACACTCTCGGCTGATACGCAGTATTTT.

V usage is TRBV5-1 and J usage is TRBJ1-6; the match to TRBD1 covers 7 bases. The germline V gene encodes CDR1 SGHRS and CDR2 YFSETQ. Losses at the gene ends were 3 bases for V and 6 bases for J; bases not matched to a gene: 6. CDR3 length: 15 amino acids. CDR3 region: CASSSGTEINSPLHF. As DNA, the CDR3 is TGCGCCAGCAGCTCCGGGACAGAGATTAATTCACCCCTCCACTTT.

V and J are TRBV28 and TRBJ2-3; possible D gene TRBD1, 7 bases. CDR1 is MDHEN, CDR2 SYDVKM, per germline. The V and J ends lost 4 bases and 5 bases respectively, with 16 bases between them. CDR3 length equals 15 residues. The CDR3 DNA follows: TGTGCCAGCAGTTCCCAGGGGGAGGAGGGAGATACGCAGTATTTT. Its translation: CASSSQGEEGDTQYF. The entire variable domain, with the rest obtained from reference TRBV28 and TRBJ2-3, is as follows: DVKVTQSSRYLVKRTGEKVFLECVQDMDHENMFWYRQDPGLGLRLIYFSYDVKMKEKGDIPEGYSVSREKKERFSLILESASTNQTSMYLCASSSQGEEGDTQYFGPGTRLTVL.